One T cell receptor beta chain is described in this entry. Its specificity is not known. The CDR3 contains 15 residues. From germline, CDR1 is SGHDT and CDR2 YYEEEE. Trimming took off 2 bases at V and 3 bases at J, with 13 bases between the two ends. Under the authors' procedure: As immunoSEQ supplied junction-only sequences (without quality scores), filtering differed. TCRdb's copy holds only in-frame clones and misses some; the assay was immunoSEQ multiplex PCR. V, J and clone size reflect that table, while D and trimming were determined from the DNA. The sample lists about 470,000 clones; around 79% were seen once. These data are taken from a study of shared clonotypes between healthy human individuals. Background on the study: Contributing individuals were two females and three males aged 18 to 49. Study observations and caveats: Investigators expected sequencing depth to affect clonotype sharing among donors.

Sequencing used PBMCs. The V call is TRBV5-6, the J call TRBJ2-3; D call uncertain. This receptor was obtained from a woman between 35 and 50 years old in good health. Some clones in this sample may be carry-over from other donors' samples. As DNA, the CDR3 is TGTGCCAGCAGCTTAAATTTGCCCGGGACAGATACGCAGTATTTT. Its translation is CASSLNLPGTDTQYF.